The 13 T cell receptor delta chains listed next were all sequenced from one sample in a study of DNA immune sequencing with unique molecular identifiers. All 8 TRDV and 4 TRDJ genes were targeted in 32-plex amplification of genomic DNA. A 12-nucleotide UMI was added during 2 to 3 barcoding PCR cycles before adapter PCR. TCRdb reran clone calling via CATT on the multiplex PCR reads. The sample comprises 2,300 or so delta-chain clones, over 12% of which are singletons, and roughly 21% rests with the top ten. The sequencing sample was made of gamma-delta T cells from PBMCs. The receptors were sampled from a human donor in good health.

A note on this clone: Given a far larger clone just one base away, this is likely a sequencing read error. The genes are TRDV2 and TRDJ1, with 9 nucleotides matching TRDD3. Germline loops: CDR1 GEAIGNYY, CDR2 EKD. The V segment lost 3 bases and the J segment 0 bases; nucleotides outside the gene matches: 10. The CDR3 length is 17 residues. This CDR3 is CACDLLGEGSYTDKLIF. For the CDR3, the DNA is TGTGCCTGTGACTTACTGGGGGAAGGGTCGTACACCGATAAACTCATCTTT.

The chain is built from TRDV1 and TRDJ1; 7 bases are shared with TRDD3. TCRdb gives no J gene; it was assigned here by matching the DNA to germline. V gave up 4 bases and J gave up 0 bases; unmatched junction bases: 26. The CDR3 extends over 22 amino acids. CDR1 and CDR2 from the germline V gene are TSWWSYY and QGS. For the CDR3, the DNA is TGTGCTCTTGGGGCCAAAAGGTCCCCTGCCTACTGGGGAGCATTGTACACCGATAAACTCATCTTT. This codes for CALGAKRSPAYWGALYTDKLIF.

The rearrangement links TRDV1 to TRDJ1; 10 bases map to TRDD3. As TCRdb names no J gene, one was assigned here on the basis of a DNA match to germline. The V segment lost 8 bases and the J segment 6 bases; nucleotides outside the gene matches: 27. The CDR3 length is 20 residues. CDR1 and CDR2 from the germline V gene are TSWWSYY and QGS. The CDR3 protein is CALTPYSRIWGISVINKLIF. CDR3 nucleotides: TGTGCTCTTACTCCCTATTCGAGGATCTGGGGGATATCCGTTATTAATAAACTCATCTTT.

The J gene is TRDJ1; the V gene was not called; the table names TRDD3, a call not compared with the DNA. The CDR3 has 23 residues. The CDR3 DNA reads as TGTGCCTGTGACCTGCTCCGGCCTCCTACGCATCCTGGGGTAGATATCTACACCGATAAACTCATCTTT. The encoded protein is CACDLLRPPTHPGVDIYTDKLIF.

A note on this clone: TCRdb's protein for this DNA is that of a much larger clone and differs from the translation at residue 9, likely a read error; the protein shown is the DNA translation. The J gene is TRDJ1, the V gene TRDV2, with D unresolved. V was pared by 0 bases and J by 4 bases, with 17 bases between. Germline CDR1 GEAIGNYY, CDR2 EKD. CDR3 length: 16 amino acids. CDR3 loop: CACDTLVPDEDDKLIF. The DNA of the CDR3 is TGTGCCTGTGACACCTTAGTCCCGGATGAGGACGATAAACTCATCTTT.

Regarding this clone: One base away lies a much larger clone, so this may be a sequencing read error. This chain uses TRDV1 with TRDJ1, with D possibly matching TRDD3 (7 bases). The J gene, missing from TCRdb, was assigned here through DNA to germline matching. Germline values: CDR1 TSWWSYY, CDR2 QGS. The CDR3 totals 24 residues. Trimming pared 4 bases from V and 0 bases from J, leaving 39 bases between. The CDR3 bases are TGTGCTCTTGGGGGCGATGTCCTACGGTTGTACCGGGGGATCCGCGCACAGGACACCGATAAACTCATCTTT. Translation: CALGGDVLRLYRGIRAQDTDKLIF.

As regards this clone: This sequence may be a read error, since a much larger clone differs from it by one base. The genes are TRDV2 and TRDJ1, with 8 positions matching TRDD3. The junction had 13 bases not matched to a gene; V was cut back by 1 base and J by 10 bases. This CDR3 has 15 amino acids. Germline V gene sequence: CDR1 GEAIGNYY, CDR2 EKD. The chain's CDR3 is CACDTVLLGGNLLIF. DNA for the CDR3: TGTGCCTGTGACACTGTTTTACTGGGGGGTAATTTACTCATCTTT.

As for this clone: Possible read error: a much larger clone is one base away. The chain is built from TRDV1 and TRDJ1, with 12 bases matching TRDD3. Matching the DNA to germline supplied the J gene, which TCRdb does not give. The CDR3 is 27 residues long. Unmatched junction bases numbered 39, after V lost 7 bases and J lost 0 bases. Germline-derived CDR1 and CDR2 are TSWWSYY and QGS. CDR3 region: CALVDYCSPNPYWGILAAPSNTDKLIF. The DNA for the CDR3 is TGTGCTCTTGTGGACTATTGTTCCCCAAATCCGTACTGGGGGATACTCGCGGCGCCATCAAACACCGATAAACTCATCTTT.

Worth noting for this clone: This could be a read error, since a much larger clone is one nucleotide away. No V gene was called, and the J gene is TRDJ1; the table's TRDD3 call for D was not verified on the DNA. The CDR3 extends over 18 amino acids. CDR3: CACDTVGRPGSGTDKLIF. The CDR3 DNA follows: TGTGCCTGTGACACCGTGGGACGGCCCGGGTCGGGCACCGATAAACTCATCTTT.

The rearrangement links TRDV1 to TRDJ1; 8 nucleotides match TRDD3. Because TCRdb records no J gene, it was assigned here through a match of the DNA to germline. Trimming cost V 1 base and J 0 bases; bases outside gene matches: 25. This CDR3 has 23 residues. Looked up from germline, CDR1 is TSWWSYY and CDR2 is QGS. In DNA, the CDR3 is TGTGCTCTTGGGGAACCAGCCGGCCTTCCCCCAGAACTGGGGGTCCGGTACACCGATAAACTCATCTTT. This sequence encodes CALGEPAGLPPELGVRYTDKLIF.

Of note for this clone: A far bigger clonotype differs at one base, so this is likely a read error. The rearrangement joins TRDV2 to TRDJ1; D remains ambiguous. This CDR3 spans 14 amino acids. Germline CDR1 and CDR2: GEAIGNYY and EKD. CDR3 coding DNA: TGTGCCTATGACCCCATTATGGGCCGAAATAAACTCATCTTT. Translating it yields CAYDPIMGRNKLIF.

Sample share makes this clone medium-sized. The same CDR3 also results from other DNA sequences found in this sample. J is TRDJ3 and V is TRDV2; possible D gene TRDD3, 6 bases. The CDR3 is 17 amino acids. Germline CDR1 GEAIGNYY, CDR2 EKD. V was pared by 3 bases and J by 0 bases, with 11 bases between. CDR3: CACDGVLGSWDTRQMFF. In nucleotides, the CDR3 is TGTGCCTGTGACGGCGTACTGGGCTCCTGGGACACCCGACAGATGTTTTTC.

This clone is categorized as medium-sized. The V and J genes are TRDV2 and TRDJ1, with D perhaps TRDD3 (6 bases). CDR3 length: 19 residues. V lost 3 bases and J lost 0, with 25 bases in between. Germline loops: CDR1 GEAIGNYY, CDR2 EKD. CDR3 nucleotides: TGTGCCTGTGACCTTATAACTTCCCCCGGGGGGAGAGACACCGATAAACTCATCTTT. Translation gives CACDLITSPGGRDTDKLIF.